The clone carrying this T cell receptor (beta chain) was observed a few times. In the authors' workflow: By means of reference gene primer amplification, nucleated cell counts were estimated. Only in-frame clones appear in the TCRdb table, and some are missing; sequencing was by immunoSEQ multiplex PCR. V and J calls plus clone size are reproduced from that table; the DNA served to infer D and trimming. The sample has a few hundred thousand clones; approximately 88% are singletons. The data are from a study of blood T cell repertoires in COVID-19. Study in general: COVID-19 samples collected from the United States, Italy and Spain covered acute and convalescent phases. The analysed material was cDNA or gDNA that came from T cells, B-cell-depleted T cells, or PBMCs.

J lost 7 bases, V lost 4 bases, and 10 bases had no gene match. The CDR3 length is 15 residues. CDR1 LGHNA and CDR2 YNFKEQ come from the germline V gene. Sequenced: peripheral blood. The V and J genes are TRBV4-2 and TRBJ1-2; 9 bases line up with TRBD1. This TCR derives from a woman younger than 45 with COVID-19, enrolled during active disease. The CDR3 loop is CASSRELQGAGGYTF. The CDR3 DNA sequence: TGTGCCAGCAGCCGAGAGTTACAGGGGGCCGGTGGCTACACCTTC.